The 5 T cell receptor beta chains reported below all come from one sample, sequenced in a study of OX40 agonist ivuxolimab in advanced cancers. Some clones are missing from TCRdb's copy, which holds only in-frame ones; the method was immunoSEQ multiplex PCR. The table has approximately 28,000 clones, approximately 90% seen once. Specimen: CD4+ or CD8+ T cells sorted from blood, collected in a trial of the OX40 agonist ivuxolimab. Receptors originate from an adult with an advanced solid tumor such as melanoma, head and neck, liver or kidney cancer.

The CDR3 sequence: CASSLISHEQYF. The CDR3 region has the DNA TGTGCCAGCAGCTTAATTTCCCACGAGCAGTACTTC. The V and J genes are TRBV5-4 and TRBJ2-5; D gene ambiguous. The end of the DNA is better explained by TRBJ2-7, so the J call may be wrong. The CDR3 extends over 12 amino acids. Germline CDR1 SGHNT, CDR2 YYREEE (reference sequence).

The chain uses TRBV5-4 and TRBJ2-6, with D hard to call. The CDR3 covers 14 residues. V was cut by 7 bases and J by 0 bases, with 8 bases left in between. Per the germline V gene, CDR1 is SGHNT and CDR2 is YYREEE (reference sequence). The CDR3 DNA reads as TGTGCCAGCCGACGGATCTCTGGGGCCAACGTCCTGACTTTC. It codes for CASRRISGANVLTF.

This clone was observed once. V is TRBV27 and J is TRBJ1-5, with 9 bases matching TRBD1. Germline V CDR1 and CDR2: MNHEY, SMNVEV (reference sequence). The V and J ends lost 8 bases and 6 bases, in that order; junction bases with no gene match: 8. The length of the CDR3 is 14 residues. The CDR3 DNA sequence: TGTGCCAGCGCCCCGACAGGGGGGGGTCAGCCCCAGCATTTT. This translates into CASAPTGGGQPQHF.

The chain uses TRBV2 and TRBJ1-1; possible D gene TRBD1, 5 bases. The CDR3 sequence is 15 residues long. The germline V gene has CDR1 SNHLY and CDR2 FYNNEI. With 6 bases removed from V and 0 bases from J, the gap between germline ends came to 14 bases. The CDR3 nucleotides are TGTGCCAGCAGGTTGGGACGGGATATGAACACTGAAGCTTTCTTT. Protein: CASRLGRDMNTEAFF.

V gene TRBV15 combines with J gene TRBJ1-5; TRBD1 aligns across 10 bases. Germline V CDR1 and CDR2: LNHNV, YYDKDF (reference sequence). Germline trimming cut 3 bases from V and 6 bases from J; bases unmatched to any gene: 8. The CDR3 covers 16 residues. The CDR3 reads CATSSGGQGWAQPQHF. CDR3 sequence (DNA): TGTGCCACCAGCAGTGGGGGACAGGGGTGGGCTCAGCCCCAGCATTTT. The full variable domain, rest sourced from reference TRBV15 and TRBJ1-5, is DAMVIQNPRYQVTQFGKPVTLSCSQTLNHNVMYWYQQKSSQAPKLLFHYYDKDFNNEADTPDNFQSRRPNTSFCFLDIRSPGLGDTAMYLCATSSGGQGWAQPQHFGDGTRLSIL.